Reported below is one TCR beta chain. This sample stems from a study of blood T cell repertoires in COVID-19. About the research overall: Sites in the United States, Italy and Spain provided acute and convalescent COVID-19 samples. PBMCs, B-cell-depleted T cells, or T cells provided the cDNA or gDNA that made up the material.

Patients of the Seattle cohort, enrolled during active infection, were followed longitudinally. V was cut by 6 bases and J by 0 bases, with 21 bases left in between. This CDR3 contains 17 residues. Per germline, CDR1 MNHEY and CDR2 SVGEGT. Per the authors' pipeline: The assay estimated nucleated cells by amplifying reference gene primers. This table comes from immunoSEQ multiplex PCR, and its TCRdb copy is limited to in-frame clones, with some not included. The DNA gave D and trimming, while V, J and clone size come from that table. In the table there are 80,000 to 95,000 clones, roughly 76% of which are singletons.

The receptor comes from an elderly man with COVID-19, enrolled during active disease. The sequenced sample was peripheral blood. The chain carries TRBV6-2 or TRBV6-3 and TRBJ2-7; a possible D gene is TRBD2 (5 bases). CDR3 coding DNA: TGTGCCAGCAGCCGCCGACTAATGAGGCCCCTCTCCTACGAGCAGTACTTC. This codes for CASSRRLMRPLSYEQYF.